This T cell receptor beta chain was retrieved from a study of T cell changes during pregnancy in multiple sclerosis. Sequencing was performed with immunoSEQ multiplex PCR; in TCRdb, only in-frame clones are kept and a portion is missing. The sample includes some 45,000 clones, more than 90% of them seen just once. Specimen: CD4+ T cells from peripheral blood mononuclear cells, collected after pregnancy. This TCR was recovered from a female donor in good health, enrolled as a control in a pregnancy study.

The CDR3: CASSPGTSGSRETQYF. The CDR3 DNA follows: TGTGCCAGCAGTCCGGGGACTAGCGGGAGTAGAGAGACCCAGTACTTC. The chain recombines TRBV27 with TRBJ2-5; 14 bases match TRBD2. Germline V gene sequence: CDR1 MNHEY, CDR2 SMNVEV (reference sequence). The J segment lost 4 bases and the V segment lost 5 bases, leaving 6 bases of the junction unmatched. This CDR3 region has 16 residues.